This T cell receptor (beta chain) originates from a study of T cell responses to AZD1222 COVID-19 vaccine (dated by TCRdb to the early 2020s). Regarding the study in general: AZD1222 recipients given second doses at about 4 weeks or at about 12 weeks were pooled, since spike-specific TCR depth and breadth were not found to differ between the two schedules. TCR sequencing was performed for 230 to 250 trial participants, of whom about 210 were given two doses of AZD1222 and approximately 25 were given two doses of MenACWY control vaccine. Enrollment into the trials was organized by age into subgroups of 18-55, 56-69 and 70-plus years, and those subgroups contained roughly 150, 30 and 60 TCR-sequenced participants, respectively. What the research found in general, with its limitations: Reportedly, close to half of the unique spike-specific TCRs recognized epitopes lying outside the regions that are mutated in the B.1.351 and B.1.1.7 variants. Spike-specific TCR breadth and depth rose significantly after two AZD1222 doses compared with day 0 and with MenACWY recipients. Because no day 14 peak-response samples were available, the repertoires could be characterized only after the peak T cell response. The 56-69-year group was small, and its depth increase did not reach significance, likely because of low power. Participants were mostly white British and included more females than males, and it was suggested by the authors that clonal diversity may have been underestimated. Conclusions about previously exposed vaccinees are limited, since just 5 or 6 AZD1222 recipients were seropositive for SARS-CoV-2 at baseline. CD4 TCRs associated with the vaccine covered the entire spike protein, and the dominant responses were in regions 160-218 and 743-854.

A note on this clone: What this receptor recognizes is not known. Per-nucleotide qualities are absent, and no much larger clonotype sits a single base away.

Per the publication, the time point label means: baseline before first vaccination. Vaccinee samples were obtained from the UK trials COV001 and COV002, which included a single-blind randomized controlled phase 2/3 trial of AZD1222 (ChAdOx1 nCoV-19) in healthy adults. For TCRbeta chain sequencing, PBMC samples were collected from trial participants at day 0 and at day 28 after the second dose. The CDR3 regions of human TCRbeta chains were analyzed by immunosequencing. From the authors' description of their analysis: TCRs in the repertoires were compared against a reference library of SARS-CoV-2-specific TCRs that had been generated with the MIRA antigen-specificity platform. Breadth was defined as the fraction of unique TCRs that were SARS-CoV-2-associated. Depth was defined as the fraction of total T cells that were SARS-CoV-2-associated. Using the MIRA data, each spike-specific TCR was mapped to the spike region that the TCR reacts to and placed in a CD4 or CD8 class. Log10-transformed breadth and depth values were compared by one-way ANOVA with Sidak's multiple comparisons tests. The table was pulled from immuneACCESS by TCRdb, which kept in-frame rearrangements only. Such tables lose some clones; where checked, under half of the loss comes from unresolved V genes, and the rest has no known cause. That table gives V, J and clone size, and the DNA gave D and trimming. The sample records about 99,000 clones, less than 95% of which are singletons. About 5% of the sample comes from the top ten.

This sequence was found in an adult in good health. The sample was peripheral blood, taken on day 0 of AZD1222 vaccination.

The DNA sequence reads TGTGCCACGATAAGGGACAGCTCCTACAATGAGCAGTTCTTC. It codes for CATIRDSSYNEQFF. Recombination linked TRBV6-5 to TRBJ2-1; 7 bases in the middle match TRBD1. Looking up the germline V gene yields CDR1 MNHEY and CDR2 SVGAGI. The CDR3 numbers 14 residues from cysteine through phenylalanine. Only CDR3 DNA remains: 42 bases, in frame from the first base. The V end gives up 10 bases and the J end 0 bases, leaving 6 bases in the junction not matched to a gene.